Shown below are 9 T cell receptor beta chains from a single sample sequenced in a study of CD8 T cells in Susac syndrome. The authors reverse transcribed roughly 0.45 to 1 ug RNA with random hexamers. TCRdb passed the immunoSEQ multiplex PCR reads through MiXCR, listing each CDR3 protein once. The table shows roughly 130,000 distinct CDR3 sequences, with 90% to 95% occurring only once. Material for sequencing was CD4+ T cells from PBMCs. The receptors were gathered from a human donor in good health.

The V call is TRBV12-3 or TRBV12-4, the J call TRBJ2-3, with D unresolved. Trimming removed 6 bases at V and 5 bases at J, with 9 bases between. The CDR3 sequence is 12 residues long. The CDR3 protein is CASSRHGDTQYF. CDR3 coding DNA: TGTGCCAGCAGCCGCCATGGAGATACGCAGTATTTT.

The chain links TRBV6-6 to TRBJ2-7, with D possibly called TRBD1 or TRBD2 (5 bases each). Trimming cost V 2 bases and J 2 bases, with 10 bases left between them. The CDR3 is 14 residues long. Looked up from germline, CDR1 is MNHNY and CDR2 is SVGAGI (reference sequence). The CDR3 DNA reads TGTGCCAGCAGTTACACCAGGGAGCCCTACGAGCAGTACTTC. This gives the protein CASSYTREPYEQYF.

The rearrangement joins TRBV25-1 to TRBJ1-2; tentatively, D is TRBD1 (6 bases). Germline V gives CDR1 MGHDK, CDR2 SYGVNS. This CDR3 region has 14 residues. V lost 7 bases, J lost 4 bases, and 16 bases lay in between. The CDR3 here is CASTSGGLGYGYTF. The CDR3 DNA follows: TGTGCCAGCACCTCCGGGGGGCTAGGCTATGGCTACACCTTC.

The gene calls are TRBV7-9 and TRBJ2-5; 10 nucleotides line up with TRBD2. The CDR3 consists of 16 residues. The germline CDR1 and CDR2 sequences are SEHNR and FQNEAQ (reference sequence). The trim removed 5 bases at V and 0 bases at J, leaving 6 bases unmatched. The CDR3 sequence: CASSGWTSGYQETQYF. The CDR3 nucleotides read TGTGCCAGCAGCGGGTGGACTAGCGGATACCAAGAGACCCAGTACTTC.

V gene TRBV29-1 combines with J gene TRBJ1-1; D gene ambiguous. Trimming pared 4 bases from V and 1 base from J, leaving 10 bases between. This CDR3 spans 13 amino acids. The germline CDR1 and CDR2 sequences are SQVTM and ANQGSEA. In DNA form, the CDR3 reads TGCAGCGTTGTCAGGTCGCGGAACACTGAAGCTTTCTTT. It is translated as CSVVRSRNTEAFF.

The V call is TRBV6-2 or TRBV6-3, the J call TRBJ2-4; TRBD2 aligns across 11 bases. Germline V lookup: CDR1 MNHEY, CDR2 SVGEGT. The CDR3 totals 15 residues. Germline trimming cut 5 bases from V and 3 bases from J; bases unmatched to any gene: 3. CDR3 nucleotide sequence: TGTGCCAGCAGTCTCCTAGCGGGAGGCAAAAACATTCAGTACTTC. Residues: CASSLLAGGKNIQYF.

A single count supports this clonotype. The CDR3: CANPRNEQFF. Written as DNA, the CDR3 is TGTGCCAACCCCAGAAATGAGCAGTTCTTC. This chain joins TRBV12-3 or TRBV12-4 and TRBJ2-1; D not resolved. The CDR3 loop spans 10 amino acids. Trimming took 10 bases from V and 7 from J, leaving 8 bases between them.

The chain has TRBV7-2 and TRBJ1-5, with 8 bases lining up with TRBD1. The CDR3 consists of 17 residues. Trimming removed 7 bases from V and 2 bases from J; junction bases left unmatched: 13. Germline CDR1 is SGHTA and CDR2 is FQGNSA. Here the CDR3 DNA reads TGTGCCAGCACTCTACAGGGGGGGGCGGTAGGCAATCAGCCCCAGCATTTT. It encodes CASTLQGGAVGNQPQHF.

V is TRBV2 and J is TRBJ2-7; D unresolved. Per germline, CDR1 SNHLY and CDR2 FYNNEI. Trimming pared 6 bases from V and 2 bases from J, leaving 11 bases between. This CDR3 spans 13 amino acids. In DNA form, the CDR3 reads TGTGCCAGCAGGGTCGGTTCCGCCTACGAGCAGTACTTC. It translates to CASRVGSAYEQYF.